Reported below is one T cell receptor beta chain. Its antigen target is currently unknown. No much larger clone exists at a distance of one base, and base qualities are not known. V is pared back by 7 bases and J by 2 bases, with 9 bases lying between the germline termini. Its CDR3 holds 14 amino acids, cysteine through phenylalanine. CDR3 DNA only is kept here, 42 bases in frame from base 1. The germline V gene provides CDR1 MNHNS and CDR2 SASEGT. The time point label, as the study defines it: cycle 4 day 1 (C4D1), after less than seven weeks of nivolumab. Every trial patient had relapsed after autologous stem cell transplantation, and cohorts A, B and C differed in prior brentuximab vedotin exposure. CD4+ T cells were purified from thawed PBMCs by magnetic negative selection with a Miltenyi CD4+ T cell isolation kit. The trial cohort comprised 60 or so patients with relapsed/refractory classical Hodgkin lymphoma whose best overall responses were complete response, partial response or progressive disease. In the multi-cohort phase II CheckMate 205 trial, trial patients received single-agent nivolumab. Best overall response was determined by an independent review committee according to the 2007 International Working Group response criteria. Trial PBMCs were collected just before the start of nivolumab (C1D1) and during therapy at cycle 2 day 1 and cycle 4 day 1. Peripheral blood was collected in 8 mL Vacutainer Cell Preparation Tubes, from which PBMCs were isolated by centrifugation and then cryopreserved. Purified CD4+ and CD8+ fractions were prepared only for cases with an additional available PBMC sample. Magnetically labelled cells were depleted on LS columns in a quadroMACS separator, and the flow-through was collected as the purified fraction.

The data are from a study of PD-1 blockade in classical Hodgkin lymphoma (dated by TCRdb to the early 2020s). For the wider study: Nivolumab dosing was 3 mg/kg intravenously every 2 weeks, continuing until either disease progression or unacceptable toxicity. A peripheral blood immune signature of response to PD-1 blockade in classical Hodgkin lymphoma was defined using TCR beta sequencing and CyTOF. The paper's findings and limits, for the study overall: The study was limited to a single clinical trial cohort, and causes of repertoire differences, possibly disease activity or prior therapy, remained undefined. Lower diversity was observed in patients in whom nivolumab was started less than 1 year after ASCT, and these patients were excluded from later analyses so that confounding by immune reconstitution would be avoided. Baseline TCR diversity was reported as lower in newly diagnosed patients than in healthy donors, and lower still in relapsed/refractory patients. Trial patients with a complete response had baseline diversity similar to that of newly diagnosed patients, while partial responders and progressors had significantly lower diversity. A significant rise by C4D1 was seen in CD4+ but not CD8+ TCR diversity (p=0.0027 vs p=0.16), with the rise being most apparent in complete responders (p=0.02).

The Qiagen DNeasy kit was used to extract genomic DNA from unsorted PBMCs and from the negatively selected CD4+ and CD8+ fractions. TCR beta CDR3 regions were amplified by immunoSEQ multiplex PCR using primers annealing to V and J segments. A synthetic immune receptor repertoire was used to minimize amplification bias, and any remaining bias was removed computationally after sequencing. Per the original workflow: Repertoire diversity was quantified as the Shannon entropy index using custom Python scripts. Unsorted, CD4+ and CD8+ repertoires were examined separately, except in combined analyses, for which CD4+ and CD8+ sequences were merged in silico. Clonal expansion was defined as at least a 2-fold frequency increase after treatment relative to C1D1, with a pseudocount of 0.5 for undetected baseline clones. Clones with 0 or 1 copy at C1D1 were defined as singleton clones, while clones with 2 or more copies were defined as non-singleton clones. Clones expanded in unsorted samples were annotated as CD4+, CD8+ or unknown by matching protein sequences in sorted samples from the same patient. Wilcoxon tests on paired samples were used to test changes in diversity from C1D1 to C4D1. TCRdb obtained this table from immuneACCESS and retained in-frame rearrangements with V and J assigned. These tables miss some clones; where compared with another copy, unresolved V genes account for less than half of the shortfall, and the remainder is unexplained. The V and J calls and clone size are taken from that table; D and trimming were inferred from the DNA. For this sample there are 20,000 to 25,000 clones; over 75% appear just once. The top ten clonotypes cover 3.1% of the sample.

Sample: CD4+ T cells from blood, taken before the fourth cycle of nivolumab. The TCR was taken from a human donor with classical Hodgkin lymphoma. The chain was built from TRBV6-1 and TRBJ2-6, with a weak D call of TRBD2 (5 bases match). The nucleotides read TGTGCCAGCAAGGAGGATCCTGGGGCCAACGTCCTGACTTTC. Its product reads: CASKEDPGANVLTF.